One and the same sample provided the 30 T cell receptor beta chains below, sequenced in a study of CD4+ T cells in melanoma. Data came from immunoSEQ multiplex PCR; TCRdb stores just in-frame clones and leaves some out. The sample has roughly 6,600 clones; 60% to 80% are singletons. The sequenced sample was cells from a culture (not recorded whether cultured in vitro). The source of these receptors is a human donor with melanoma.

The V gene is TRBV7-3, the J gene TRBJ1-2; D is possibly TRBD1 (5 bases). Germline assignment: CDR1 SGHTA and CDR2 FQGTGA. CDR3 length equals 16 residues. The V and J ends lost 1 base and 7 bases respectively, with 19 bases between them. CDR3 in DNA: TGTGCCAGCAGCTTAAGAGCGGGTTCGGGGGAGATTGGCTACACCTTC. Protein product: CASSLRAGSGEIGYTF.

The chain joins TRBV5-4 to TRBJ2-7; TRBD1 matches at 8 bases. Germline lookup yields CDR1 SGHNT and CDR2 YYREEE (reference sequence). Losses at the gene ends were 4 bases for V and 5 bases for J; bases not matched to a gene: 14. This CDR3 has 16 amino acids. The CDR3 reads CASSPPRTGWQDEQYF. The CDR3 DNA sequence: TGTGCCAGCAGCCCCCCGCGGACAGGGTGGCAGGACGAGCAGTACTTC.

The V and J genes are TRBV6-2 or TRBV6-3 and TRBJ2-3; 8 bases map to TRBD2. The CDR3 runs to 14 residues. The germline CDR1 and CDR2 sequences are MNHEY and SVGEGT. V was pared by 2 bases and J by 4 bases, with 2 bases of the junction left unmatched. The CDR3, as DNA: TGTGCCAGCAGTTACATCGGGGGGGCAGATACGCAGTATTTT. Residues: CASSYIGGADTQYF.

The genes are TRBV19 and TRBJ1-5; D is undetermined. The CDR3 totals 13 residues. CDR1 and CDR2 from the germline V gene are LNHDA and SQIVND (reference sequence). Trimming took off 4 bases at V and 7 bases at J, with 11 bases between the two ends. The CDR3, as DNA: TGTGCCAGTAGTACGGCAGTTTGGCAGCCCCAGCATTTT. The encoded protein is CASSTAVWQPQHF.

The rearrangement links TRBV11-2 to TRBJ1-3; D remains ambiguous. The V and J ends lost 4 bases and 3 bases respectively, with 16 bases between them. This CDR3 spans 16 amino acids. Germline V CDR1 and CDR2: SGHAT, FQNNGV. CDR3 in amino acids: CASSSLGKSHGNTIYF. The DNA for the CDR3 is TGTGCCAGCAGCTCTTTAGGGAAATCACATGGAAACACCATATATTTT.

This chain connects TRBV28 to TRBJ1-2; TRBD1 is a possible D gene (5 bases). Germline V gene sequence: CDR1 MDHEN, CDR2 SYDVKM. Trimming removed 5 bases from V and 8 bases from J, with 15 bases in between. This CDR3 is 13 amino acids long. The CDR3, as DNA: TGTGCCAGCAGTCGGGACCGGGGGTTAGGCTACACCTTC. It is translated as CASSRDRGLGYTF.

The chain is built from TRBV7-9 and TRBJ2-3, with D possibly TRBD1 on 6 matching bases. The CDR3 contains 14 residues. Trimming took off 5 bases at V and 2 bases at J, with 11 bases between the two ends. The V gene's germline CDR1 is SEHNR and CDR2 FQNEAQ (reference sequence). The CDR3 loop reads CASSHRQATDTQYF. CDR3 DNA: TGTGCCAGCAGCCACCGACAGGCCACAGATACGCAGTATTTT.

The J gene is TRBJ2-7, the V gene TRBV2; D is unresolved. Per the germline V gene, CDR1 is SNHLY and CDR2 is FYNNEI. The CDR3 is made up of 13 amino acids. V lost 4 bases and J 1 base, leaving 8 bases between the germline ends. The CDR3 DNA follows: TGTGCCAGCAGTGGGGCTACTTCCTACGAGCAGTACTTC. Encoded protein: CASSGATSYEQYF.

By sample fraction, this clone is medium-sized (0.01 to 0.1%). CDR3 DNA: TGTGCCAGCAGCCCCCCAGAAGCTTTCTTT. This encodes CASSPPEAFF. V is TRBV7-2 and J is TRBJ1-1, with no clear D. CDR1 and CDR2 (germline): SGHTA, FQGNSA. V was clipped by 5 bases and J by 8 bases, with 6 bases between them. This CDR3 has 10 residues.

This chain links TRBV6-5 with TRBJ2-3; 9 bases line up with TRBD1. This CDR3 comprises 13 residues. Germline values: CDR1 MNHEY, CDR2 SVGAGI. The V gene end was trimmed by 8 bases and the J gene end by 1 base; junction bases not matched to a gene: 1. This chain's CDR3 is CASWTGGTDTQYF. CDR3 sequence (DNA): TGTGCCAGCTGGACAGGGGGCACAGATACGCAGTATTTT.

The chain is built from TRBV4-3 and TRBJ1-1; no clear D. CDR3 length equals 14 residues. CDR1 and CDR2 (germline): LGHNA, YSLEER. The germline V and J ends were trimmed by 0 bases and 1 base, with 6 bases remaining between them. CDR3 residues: CASSQENRNTEAFF. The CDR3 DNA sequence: TGCGCCAGCAGCCAAGAGAACAGGAACACTGAAGCTTTCTTT.

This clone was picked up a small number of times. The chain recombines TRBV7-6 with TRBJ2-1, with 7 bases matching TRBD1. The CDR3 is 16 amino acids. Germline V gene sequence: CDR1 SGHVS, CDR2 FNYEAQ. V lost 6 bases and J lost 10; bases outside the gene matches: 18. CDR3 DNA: TGTGCCAGCAGTGTCCCACCCAACACAGGGGTCGGCGAGCAGTTCTTC. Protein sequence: CASSVPPNTGVGEQFF.

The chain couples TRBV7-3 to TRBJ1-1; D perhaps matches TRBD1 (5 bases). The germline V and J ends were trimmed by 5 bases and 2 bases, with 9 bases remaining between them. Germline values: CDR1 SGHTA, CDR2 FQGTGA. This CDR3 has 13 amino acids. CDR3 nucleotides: TGTGCCAGCAGCGCAGACAGAAACACTGAAGCTTTCTTT. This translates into CASSADRNTEAFF.

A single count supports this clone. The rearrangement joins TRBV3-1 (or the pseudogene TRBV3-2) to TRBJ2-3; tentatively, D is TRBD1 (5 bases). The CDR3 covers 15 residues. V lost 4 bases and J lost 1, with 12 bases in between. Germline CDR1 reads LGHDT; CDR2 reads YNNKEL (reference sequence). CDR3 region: CASSPRTTGTDTQYF. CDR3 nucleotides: TGTGCCAGCAGCCCCAGGACAACCGGCACAGATACGCAGTATTTT.

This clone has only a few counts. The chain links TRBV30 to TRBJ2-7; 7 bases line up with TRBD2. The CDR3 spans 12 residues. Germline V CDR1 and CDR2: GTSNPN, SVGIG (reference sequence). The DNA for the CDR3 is TGTGCGGCGACCGGGCCCGGGGGGGAGCAGTACTTC. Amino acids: CAATGPGGEQYF.

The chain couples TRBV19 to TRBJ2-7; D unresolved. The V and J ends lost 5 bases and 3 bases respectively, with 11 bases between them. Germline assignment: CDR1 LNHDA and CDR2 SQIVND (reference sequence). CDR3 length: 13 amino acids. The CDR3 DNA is TGTGCCAGTAGTCCCGGTGGCAGCTACGAGCAGTACTTC. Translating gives CASSPGGSYEQYF.

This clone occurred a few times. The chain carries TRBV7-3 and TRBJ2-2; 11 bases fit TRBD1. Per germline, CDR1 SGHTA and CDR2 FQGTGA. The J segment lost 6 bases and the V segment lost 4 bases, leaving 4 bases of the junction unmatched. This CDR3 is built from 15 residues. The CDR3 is CASSSPGQGAGELFF. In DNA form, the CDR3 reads TGTGCCAGCAGCTCTCCGGGACAGGGGGCCGGGGAGCTGTTTTTT.

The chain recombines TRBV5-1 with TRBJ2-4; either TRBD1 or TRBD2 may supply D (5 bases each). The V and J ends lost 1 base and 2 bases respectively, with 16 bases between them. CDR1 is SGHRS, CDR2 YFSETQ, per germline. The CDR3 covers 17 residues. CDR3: CASSLLRGEGTKNIQYF. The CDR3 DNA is TGCGCCAGCAGCTTGCTCCGAGGGGAAGGAACCAAAAACATTCAGTACTTC.

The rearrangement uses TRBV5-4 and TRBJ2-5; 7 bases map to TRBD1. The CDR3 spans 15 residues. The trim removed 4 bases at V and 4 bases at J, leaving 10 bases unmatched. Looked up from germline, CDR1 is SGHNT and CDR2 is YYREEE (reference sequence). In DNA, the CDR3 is TGTGCCAGCAGCCCCGGACAGGCTTTAGCAGAGACCCAGTACTTC. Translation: CASSPGQALAETQYF.

CDR3 nucleotides: TGTGCCAGCAGCTTGGGGGCTAGCGGGGGGGCCCGTTACAATGAGCAGTTCTTC. This gives the protein CASSLGASGGARYNEQFF. This chain connects TRBV5-5 to TRBJ2-1; 12 nucleotides agree with TRBD2. The CDR3 totals 18 residues. The V segment lost 0 bases and the J segment 4 bases; nucleotides outside the gene matches: 8. Germline CDR1 reads SGHKS; CDR2 reads YYEKEE (reference sequence).

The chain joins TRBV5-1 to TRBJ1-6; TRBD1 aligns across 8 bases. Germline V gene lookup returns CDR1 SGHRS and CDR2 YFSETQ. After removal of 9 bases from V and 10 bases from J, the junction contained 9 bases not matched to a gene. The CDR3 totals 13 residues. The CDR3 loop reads CATRTGSQSPLHF. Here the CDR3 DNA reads TGCGCCACCAGGACAGGGAGTCAATCACCCCTCCACTTT.

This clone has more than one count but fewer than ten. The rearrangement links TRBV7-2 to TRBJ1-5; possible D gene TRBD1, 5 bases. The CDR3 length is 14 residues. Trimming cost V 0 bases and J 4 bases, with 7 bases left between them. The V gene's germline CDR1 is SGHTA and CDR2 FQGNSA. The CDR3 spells CASSLAAGNQPQHF. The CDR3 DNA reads TGTGCCAGCAGCTTAGCGGCAGGGAATCAGCCCCAGCATTTT.

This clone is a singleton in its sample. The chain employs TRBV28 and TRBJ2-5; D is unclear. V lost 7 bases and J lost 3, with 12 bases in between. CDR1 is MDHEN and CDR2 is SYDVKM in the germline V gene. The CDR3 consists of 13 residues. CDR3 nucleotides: TGTGCCAGCACCTACGGCAATAAAGAGACCCAGTACTTC. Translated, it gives CASTYGNKETQYF.

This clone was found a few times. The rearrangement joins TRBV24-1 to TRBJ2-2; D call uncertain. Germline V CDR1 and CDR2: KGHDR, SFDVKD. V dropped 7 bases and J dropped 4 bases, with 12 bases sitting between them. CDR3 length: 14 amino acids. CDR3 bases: TGTGCCACCAGCAAACGCTCCACCACCGGGGAGCTGTTTTTT. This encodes CATSKRSTTGELFF.

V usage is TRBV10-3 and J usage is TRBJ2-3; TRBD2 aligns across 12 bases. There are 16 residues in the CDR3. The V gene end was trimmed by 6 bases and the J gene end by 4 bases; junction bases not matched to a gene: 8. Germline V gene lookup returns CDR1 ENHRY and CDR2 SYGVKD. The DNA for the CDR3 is TGTGCCATCAGCAAAACTAGCGGGGGGCCGTCAGATACGCAGTATTTT. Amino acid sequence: CAISKTSGGPSDTQYF.

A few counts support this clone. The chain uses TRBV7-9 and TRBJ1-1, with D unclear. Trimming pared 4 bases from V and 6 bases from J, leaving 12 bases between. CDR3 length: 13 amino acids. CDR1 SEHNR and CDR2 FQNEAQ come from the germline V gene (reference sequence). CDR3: CASSSGLGAEAFF. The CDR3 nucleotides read TGTGCCAGCAGCTCGGGCCTTGGGGCTGAAGCTTTCTTT.

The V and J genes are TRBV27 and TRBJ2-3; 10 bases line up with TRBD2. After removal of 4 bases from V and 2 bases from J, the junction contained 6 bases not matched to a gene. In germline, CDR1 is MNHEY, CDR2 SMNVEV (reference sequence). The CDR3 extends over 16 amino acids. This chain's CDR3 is CASSWTSGLYTDTQYF. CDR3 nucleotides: TGTGCCAGCAGTTGGACTAGCGGCCTTTACACAGATACGCAGTATTTT.

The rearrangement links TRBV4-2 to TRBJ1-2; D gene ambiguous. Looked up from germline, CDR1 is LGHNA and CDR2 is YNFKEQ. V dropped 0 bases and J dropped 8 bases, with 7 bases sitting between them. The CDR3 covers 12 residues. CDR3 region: CASSQDRGGYTF. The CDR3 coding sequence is TGTGCCAGCAGCCAAGATAGAGGAGGCTACACCTTC.

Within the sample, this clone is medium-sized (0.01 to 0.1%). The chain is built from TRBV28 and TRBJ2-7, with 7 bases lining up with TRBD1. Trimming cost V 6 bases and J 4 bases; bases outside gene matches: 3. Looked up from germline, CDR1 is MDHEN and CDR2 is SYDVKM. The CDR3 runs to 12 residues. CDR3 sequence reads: CASSQQGYEQYF. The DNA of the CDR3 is TGTGCCAGCAGCCAACAGGGGTACGAGCAGTACTTC. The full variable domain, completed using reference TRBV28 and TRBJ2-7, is DVKVTQSSRYLVKRTGEKVFLECVQDMDHENMFWYRQDPGLGLRLIYFSYDVKMKEKGDIPEGYSVSREKKERFSLILESASTNQTSMYLCASSQQGYEQYFGPGTRLTVT.

The CDR3 DNA reads as TGTGCCAGCAGTGACAAGGGTGGTACGAATGGGAACACTGAAGCTTTCTTT. This encodes CASSDKGGTNGNTEAFF. This chain links TRBV6-1 with TRBJ1-1; D gene uncertain. The CDR3 length is 17 residues. Trimming took off 3 bases at V and 1 base at J, with 18 bases between the two ends. CDR1 and CDR2 (germline): MNHNS, SASEGT.